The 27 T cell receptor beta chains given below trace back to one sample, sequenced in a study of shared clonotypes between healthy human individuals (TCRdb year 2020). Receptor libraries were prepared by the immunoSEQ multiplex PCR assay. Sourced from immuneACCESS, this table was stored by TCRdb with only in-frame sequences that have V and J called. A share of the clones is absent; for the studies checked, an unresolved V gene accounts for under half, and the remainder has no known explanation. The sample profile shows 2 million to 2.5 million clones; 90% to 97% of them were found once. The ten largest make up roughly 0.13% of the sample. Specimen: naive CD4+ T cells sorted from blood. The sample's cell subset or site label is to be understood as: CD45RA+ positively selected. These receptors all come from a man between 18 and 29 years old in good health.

The CDR3 loop is CASSEPSRGDYEQYF. In DNA form, the CDR3 reads TGCGCCAGCAGTGAGCCCTCTCGCGGTGACTACGAGCAGTACTTC. The chain combines TRBV10-2 with TRBJ2-7; D is unclear. Germline V gene lookup returns CDR1 WSHSY and CDR2 SAAADI. CDR3 length equals 15 residues. V shed 2 bases and J shed 3 bases, with 14 bases lying between them.

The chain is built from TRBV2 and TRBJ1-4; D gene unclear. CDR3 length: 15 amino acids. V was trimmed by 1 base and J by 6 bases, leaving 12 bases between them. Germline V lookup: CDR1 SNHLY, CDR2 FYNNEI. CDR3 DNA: TGTGCCAGCAGTGAAGTCACGGACTACGATGAAAAACTGTTTTTT. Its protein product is CASSEVTDYDEKLFF.

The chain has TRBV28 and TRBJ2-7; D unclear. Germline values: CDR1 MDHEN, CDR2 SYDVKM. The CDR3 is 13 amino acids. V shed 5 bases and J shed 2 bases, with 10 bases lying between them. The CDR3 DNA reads TGTGCCAGCAGTCCGACAAGCACCTACGAGCAGTACTTC. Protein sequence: CASSPTSTYEQYF.

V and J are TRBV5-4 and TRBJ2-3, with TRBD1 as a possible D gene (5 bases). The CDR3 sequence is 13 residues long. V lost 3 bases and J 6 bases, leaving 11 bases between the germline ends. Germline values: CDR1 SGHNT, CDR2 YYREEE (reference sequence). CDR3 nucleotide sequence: TGTGCCAGCAGCTCGGCCGCAGGGGATACGCAGTATTTT. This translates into CASSSAAGDTQYF.

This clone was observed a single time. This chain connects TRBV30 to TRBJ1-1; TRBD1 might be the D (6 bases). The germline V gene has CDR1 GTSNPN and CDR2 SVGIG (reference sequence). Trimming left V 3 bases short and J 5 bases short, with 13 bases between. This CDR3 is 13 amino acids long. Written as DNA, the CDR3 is TGTGCCTGGAGCTACATACAGGGTACTGAAGCTTTCTTT. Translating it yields CAWSYIQGTEAFF.

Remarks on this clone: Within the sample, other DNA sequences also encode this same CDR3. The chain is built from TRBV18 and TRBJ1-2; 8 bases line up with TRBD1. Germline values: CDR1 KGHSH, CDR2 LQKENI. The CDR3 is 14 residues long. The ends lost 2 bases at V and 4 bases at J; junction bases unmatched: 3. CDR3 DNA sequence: TGTGCCAGCTCACCAGACAGGGGTGGCTATGGCTACACCTTC. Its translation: CASSPDRGGYGYTF. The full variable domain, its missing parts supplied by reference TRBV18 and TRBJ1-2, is NAGVMQNPRHLVRRRGQEARLRCSPMKGHSHVYWYRQLPEEGLKFMVYLQKENIIDESGMPKERFSAEFPKEGPSILRIQQVVRGDSAAYFCASSPDRGGYGYTFGSGTRLTVV.

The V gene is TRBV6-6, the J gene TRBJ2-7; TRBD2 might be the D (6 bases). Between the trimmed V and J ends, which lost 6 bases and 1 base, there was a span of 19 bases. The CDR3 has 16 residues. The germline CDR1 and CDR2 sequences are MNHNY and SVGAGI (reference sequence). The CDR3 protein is CASSLDAGSRSYEQYF. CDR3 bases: TGTGCCAGCAGCCTGGACGCGGGATCCAGATCCTACGAGCAGTACTTC.

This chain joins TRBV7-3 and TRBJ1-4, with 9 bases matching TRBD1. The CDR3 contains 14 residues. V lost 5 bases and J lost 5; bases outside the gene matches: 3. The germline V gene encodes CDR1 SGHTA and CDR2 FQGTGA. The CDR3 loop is CASSTTGGNEKLFF. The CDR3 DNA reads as TGTGCCAGCAGCACTACAGGGGGCAATGAAAAACTGTTTTTT.

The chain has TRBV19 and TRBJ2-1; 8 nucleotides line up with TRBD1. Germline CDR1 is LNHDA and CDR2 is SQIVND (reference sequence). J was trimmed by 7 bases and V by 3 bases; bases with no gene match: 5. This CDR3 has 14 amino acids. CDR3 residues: CASSMGQAFNEQFF. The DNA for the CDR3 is TGTGCCAGTAGTATGGGACAGGCGTTTAATGAGCAGTTCTTC.

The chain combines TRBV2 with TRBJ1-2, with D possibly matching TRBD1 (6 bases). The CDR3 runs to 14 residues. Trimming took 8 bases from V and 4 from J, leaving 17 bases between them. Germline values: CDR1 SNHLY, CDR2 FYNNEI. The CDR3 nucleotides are TGTGCCAGCCACCGACAGGCGCAATCCTATGGCTACACCTTC. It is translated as CASHRQAQSYGYTF.

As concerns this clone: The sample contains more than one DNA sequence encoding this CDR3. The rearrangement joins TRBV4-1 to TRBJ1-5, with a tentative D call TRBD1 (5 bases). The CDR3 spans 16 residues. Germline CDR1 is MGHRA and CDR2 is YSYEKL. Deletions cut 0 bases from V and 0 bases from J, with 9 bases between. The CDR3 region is CASSQEGGFSNQPQHF. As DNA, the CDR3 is TGCGCCAGCAGCCAAGAGGGGGGATTTAGCAATCAGCCCCAGCATTTT.

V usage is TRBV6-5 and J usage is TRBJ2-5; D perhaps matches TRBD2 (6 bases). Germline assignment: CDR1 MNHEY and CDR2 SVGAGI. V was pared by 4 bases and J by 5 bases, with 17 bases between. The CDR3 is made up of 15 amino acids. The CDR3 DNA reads TGTGCCAGCAGTTTTCCGGGAGCAGCACGGGAGACCCAGTACTTC. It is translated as CASSFPGAARETQYF.

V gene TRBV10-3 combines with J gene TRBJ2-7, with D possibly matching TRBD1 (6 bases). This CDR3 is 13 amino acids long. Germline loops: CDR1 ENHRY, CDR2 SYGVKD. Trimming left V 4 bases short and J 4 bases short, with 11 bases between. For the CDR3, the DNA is TGTGCCATCAGTGGTGGGACAATGTACGAGCAGTACTTC. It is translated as CAISGGTMYEQYF.

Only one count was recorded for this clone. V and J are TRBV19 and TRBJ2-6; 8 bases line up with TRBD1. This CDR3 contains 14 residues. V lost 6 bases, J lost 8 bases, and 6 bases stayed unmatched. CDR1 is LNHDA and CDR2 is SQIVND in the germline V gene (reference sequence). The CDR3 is CASSDRGSTNVLTF. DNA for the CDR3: TGTGCCAGTAGCGACAGGGGATCTACCAACGTCCTGACTTTC.

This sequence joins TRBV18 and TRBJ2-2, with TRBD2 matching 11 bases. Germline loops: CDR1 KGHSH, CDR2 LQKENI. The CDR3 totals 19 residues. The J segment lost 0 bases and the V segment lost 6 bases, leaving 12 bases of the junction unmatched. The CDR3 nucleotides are TGTGCCAGCTCTATCAAGGCTCTAGCGGGAGGATCGAACACCGGGGAGCTGTTTTTT. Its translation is CASSIKALAGGSNTGELFF.

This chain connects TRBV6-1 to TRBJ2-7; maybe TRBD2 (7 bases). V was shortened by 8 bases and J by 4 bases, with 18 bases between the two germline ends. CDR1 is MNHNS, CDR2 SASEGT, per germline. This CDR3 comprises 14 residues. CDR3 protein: CASSKTGGAYEQYF. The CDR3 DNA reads TGTGCCAGCTCTAAAACGGGGGGCGCGTACGAGCAGTACTTC.

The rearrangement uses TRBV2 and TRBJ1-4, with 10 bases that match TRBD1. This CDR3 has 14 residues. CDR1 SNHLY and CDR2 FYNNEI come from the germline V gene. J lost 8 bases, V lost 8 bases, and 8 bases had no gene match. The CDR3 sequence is CASRTGQGNEKLFF. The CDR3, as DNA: TGTGCCAGCCGGACGGGACAGGGGAACGAAAAACTGTTTTTT.

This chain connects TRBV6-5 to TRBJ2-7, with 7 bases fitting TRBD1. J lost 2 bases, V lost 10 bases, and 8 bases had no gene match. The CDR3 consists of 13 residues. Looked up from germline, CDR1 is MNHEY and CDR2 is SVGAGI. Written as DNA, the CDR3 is TGTGCCACCAACAGGGGACCGACCTACGAGCAGTACTTC. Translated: CATNRGPTYEQYF.

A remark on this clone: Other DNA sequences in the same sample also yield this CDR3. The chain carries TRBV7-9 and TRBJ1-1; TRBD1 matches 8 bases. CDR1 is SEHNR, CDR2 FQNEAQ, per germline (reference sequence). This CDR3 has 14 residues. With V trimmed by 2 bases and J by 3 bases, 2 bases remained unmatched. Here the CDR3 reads CASSLQGADTEAFF. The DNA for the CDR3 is TGTGCCAGCAGCTTACAGGGGGCTGACACTGAAGCTTTCTTT.

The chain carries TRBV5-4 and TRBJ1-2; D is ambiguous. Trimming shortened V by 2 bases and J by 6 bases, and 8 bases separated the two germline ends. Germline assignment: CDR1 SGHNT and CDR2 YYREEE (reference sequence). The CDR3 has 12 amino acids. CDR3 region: CASSLEGNGYTF. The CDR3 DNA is TGTGCCAGCAGCTTAGAGGGAAATGGCTACACCTTC. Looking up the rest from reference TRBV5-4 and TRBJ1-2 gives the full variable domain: ETGVTQSPTHLIKTRGQQVTLRCSSQSGHNTVSWYQQALGQGPQFIFQYYREEENGRGNFPPRFSGLQFPNYSSELNVNALELDDSALYLCASSLEGNGYTFGSGTRLTVV.

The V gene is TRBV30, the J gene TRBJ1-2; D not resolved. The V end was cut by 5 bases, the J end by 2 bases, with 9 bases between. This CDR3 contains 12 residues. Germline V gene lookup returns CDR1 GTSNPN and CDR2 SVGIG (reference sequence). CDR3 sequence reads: CAWDTANYGYTF. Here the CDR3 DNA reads TGTGCCTGGGACACAGCGAACTATGGCTACACCTTC.

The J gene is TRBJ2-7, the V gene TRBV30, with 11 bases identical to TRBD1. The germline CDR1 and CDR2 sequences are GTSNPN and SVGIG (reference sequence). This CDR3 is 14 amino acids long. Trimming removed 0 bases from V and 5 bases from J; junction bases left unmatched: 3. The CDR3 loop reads CAWSVGQGAHEQYF. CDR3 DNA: TGTGCCTGGAGTGTAGGACAGGGGGCCCACGAGCAGTACTTC.

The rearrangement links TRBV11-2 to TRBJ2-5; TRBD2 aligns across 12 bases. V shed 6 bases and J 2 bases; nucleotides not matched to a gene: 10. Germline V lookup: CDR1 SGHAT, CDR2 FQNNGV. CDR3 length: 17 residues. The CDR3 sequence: CASRDIRTSGKQETQYF. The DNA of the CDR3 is TGTGCCAGCAGGGACATCCGGACTAGCGGGAAGCAAGAGACCCAGTACTTC. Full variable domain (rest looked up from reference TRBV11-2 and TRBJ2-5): EAGVAQSPRYKIIEKRQSVAFWCNPISGHATLYWYQQILGQGPKLLIQFQNNGVVDDSQLPKDRFSAERLKGVDSTLKIQPAKLEDSAVYLCASRDIRTSGKQETQYFGPGTRLLVL.

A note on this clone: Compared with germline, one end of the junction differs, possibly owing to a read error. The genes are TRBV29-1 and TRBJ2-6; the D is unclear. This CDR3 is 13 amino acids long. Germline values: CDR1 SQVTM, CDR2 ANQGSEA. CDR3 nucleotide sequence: TGCAGCGCCAGAGACTCTGGTGCCAACGTCCTGACTTTC. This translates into CSARDSGANVLTF.

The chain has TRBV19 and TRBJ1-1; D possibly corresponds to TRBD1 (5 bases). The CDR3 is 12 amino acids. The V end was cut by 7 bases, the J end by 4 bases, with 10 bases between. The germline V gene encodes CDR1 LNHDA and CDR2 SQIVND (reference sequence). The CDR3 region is CASKGFSTEAFF. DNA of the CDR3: TGTGCCAGTAAGGGGTTTAGCACTGAAGCTTTCTTT. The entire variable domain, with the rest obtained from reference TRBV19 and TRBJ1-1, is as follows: DGGITQSPKYLFRKEGQNVTLSCEQNLNHDAMYWYRQDPGQGLRLIYYSQIVNDFQKGDIAEGYSVSREKKESFPLTVTSAQKNPTAFYLCASKGFSTEAFFGQGTRLTVV.

The CDR3 here is CASSFRRLLWSSGNTIYF. CDR3 in DNA: TGTGCCAGCAGCTTCCGACGCCTACTTTGGTCCTCTGGAAACACCATATATTTT. This rearrangement joins TRBV7-9 to TRBJ1-3; D not certain. V shed 3 bases and J shed 0 bases, with 18 bases lying between them. The germline V gene encodes CDR1 SEHNR and CDR2 FQNEAQ (reference sequence). The CDR3 has 18 amino acids.

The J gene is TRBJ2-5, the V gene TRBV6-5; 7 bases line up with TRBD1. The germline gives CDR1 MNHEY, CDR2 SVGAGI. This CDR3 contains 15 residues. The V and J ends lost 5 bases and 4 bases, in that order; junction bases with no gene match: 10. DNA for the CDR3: TGTGCCAGCAGTCCGAGACAGGGAGTGGGAGAGACCCAGTACTTC. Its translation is CASSPRQGVGETQYF.